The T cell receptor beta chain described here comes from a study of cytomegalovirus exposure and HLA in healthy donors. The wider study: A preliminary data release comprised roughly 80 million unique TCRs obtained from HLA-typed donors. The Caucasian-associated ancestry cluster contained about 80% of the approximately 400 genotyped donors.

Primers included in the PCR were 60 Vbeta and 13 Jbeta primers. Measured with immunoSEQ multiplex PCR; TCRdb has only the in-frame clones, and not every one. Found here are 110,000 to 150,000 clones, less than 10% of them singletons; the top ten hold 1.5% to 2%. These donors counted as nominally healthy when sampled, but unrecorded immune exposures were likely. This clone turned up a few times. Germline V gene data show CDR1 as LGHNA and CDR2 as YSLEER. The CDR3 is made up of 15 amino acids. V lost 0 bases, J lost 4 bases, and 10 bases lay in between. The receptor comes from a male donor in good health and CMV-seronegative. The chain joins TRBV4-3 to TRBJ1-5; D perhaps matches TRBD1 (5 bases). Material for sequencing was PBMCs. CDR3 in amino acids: CASSQEFGGNQPQHF. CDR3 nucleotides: TGCGCCAGCAGCCAAGAGTTCGGGGGGAATCAGCCCCAGCATTTT.